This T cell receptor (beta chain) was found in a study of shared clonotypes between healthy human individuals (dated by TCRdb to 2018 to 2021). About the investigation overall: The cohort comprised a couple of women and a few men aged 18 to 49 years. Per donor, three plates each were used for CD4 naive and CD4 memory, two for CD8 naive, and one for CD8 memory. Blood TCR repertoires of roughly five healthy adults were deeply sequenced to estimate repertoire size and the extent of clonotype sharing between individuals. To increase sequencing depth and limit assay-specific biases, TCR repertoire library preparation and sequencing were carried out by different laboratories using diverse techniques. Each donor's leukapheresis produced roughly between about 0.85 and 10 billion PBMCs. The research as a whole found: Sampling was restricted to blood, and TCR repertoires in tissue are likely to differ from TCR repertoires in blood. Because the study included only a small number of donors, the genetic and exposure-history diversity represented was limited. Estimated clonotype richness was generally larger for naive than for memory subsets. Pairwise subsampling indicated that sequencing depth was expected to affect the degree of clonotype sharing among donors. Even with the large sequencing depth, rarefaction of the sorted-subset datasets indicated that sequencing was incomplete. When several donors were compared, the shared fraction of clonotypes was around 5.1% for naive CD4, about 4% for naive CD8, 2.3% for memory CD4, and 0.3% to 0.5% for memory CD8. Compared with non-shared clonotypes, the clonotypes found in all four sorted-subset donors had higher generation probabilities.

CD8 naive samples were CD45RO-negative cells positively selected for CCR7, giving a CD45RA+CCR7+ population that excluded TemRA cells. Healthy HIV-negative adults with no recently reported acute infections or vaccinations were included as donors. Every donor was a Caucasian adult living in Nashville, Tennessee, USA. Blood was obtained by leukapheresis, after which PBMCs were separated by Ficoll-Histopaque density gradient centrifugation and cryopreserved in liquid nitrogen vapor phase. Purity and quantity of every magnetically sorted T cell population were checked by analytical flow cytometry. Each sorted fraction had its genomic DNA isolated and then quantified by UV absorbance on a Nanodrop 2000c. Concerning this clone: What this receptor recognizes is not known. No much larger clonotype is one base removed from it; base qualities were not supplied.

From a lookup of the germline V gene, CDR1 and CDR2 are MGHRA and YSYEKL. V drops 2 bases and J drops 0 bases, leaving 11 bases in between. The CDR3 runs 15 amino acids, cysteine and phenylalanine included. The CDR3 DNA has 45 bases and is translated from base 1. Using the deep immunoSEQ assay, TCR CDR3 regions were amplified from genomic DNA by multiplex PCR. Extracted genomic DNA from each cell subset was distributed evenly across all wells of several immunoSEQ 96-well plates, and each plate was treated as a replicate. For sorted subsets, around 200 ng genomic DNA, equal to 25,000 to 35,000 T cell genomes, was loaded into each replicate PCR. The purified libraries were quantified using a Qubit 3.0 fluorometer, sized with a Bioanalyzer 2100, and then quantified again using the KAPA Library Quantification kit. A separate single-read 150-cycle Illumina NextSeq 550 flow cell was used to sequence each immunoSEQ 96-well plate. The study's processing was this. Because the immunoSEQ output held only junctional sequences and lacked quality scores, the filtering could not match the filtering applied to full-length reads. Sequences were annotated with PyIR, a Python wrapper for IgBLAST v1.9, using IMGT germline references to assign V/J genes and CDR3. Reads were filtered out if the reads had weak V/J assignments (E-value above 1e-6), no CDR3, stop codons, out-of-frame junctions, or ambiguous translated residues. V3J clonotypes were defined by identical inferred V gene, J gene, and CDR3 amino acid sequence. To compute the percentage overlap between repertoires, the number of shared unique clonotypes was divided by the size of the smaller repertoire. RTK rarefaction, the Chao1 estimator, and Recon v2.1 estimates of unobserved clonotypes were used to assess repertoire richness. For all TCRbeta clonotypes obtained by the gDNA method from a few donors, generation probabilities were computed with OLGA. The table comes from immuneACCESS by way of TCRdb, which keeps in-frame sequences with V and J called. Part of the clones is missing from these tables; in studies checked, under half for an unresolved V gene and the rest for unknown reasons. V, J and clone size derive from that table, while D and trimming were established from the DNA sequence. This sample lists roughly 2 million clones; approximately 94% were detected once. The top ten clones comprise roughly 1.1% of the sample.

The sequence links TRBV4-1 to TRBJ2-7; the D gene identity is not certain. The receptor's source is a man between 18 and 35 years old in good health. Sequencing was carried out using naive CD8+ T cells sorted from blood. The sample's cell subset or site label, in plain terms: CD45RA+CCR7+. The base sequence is TGCGCCAGCAGCCAATCGGACCTCCCCTCCTACGAGCAGTACTTC. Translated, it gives CASSQSDLPSYEQYF.